This TCR beta chain is drawn from a study of cytomegalovirus exposure and HLA in healthy donors. Germline V lookup: CDR1 SGHKS, CDR2 YYEKEE (reference sequence). This CDR3 is 15 amino acids long. Losses at the gene ends were 0 bases for V and 3 bases for J; bases not matched to a gene: 5. The PCR employed 60 Vbeta primers together with 13 Jbeta primers. Sequencing used immunoSEQ multiplex PCR; TCRdb keeps in-frame clones, though not all of them. The sample includes about 68,000 clones, 80% to 90% seen only once; the top ten take 6.5%. The clonotype originates from a human donor in good health. The gene calls are TRBV5-5 and TRBJ2-7; 8 positions agree with TRBD2. Sequencing was performed on PBMCs. CDR3 region: CASSLEVGGGYEQYF. In nucleotides, the CDR3 is TGTGCCAGCAGCTTGGAGGTCGGGGGGGGCTACGAGCAGTACTTC.